What follows are 25 T cell receptor beta chains derived from one specimen sequenced in a study of graft-versus-host responses after intestinal transplantation. Clones were sequenced by immunoSEQ multiplex PCR, and TCRdb holds only the in-frame ones, with some missing. This table holds some 13,000 clones, 65% to 85% found once. The sample was PBMCs, taken just under 130 days after transplant. Every receptor here comes from a human patient who received an intestinal transplant, so some T cells may come from the graft donor.

The rearrangement joins TRBV30 to TRBJ2-7; D is unresolved. CDR1 and CDR2 from the germline V gene are GTSNPN and SVGIG (reference sequence). This CDR3 spans 11 amino acids. V was shortened by 3 bases and J by 7 bases, with 10 bases between the two germline ends. CDR3 sequence: CAWREGLEQYF. CDR3 nucleotides: TGTGCCTGGAGGGAAGGGTTGGAGCAGTACTTC.

The chain combines TRBV12-5 with TRBJ2-1; possibly TRBD1 for D (6 bases). The germline gives CDR1 LGHNT, CDR2 FRNRAP. The V end lost 1 base, the J end lost 4 bases, and 14 bases lay between the germline ends. The CDR3 extends over 16 amino acids. The CDR3 is CASGLGGTRVYNEQFF. For the CDR3, the DNA is TGTGCTAGTGGTTTGGGAGGGACACGGGTTTACAATGAGCAGTTCTTC.

J is TRBJ2-1 and V is TRBV4-1, with D tentatively TRBD2 (6 bases). Germline assignment: CDR1 MGHRA and CDR2 YSYEKL. With 0 bases removed from V and 0 bases from J, the gap between germline ends came to 12 bases. The CDR3 is 17 amino acids. The CDR3 sequence is CASSQDRLGLSYNEQFF. The DNA of the CDR3 is TGCGCCAGCAGCCAAGATCGACTAGGTCTCTCCTACAATGAGCAGTTCTTC.

V and J are TRBV6-6 and TRBJ1-2, with D hard to call. The V gene lost 6 bases and the J gene lost 2 bases, with 7 bases spanning the gap. Germline values: CDR1 MNHNY, CDR2 SVGAGI (reference sequence). The CDR3 runs 12 residues. The CDR3 sequence: CASSPPNYGYTF. The CDR3 region has the DNA TGTGCCAGCAGCCCTCCCAACTATGGCTACACCTTC.

This clone was seen only once. V is TRBV6-5 and J is TRBJ2-7; perhaps TRBD1 as D (5 bases). The germline gives CDR1 MNHEY, CDR2 SVGAGI. Trimming cost V 2 bases and J 4 bases, with 9 bases left between them. This CDR3 contains 13 residues. The CDR3 sequence is CASSYAGRYEQYF. As DNA, the CDR3 is TGTGCCAGCAGTTACGCAGGGCGGTACGAGCAGTACTTC.

This chain joins TRBV28 and TRBJ1-2; D gene uncertain. CDR1 and CDR2 from the germline V gene are MDHEN and SYDVKM. The CDR3 is made up of 11 amino acids. V shed 4 bases and J shed 0 bases, with 0 bases lying between them. The CDR3 loop reads CASSSNYGYTF. The CDR3, as DNA: TGTGCCAGCAGTTCTAACTATGGCTACACCTTC.

The genes are TRBV6-5 and TRBJ1-2; D gene unclear. CDR3 size: 14 residues. The germline V gene has CDR1 MNHEY and CDR2 SVGAGI. Between the trimmed V and J ends, which lost 6 bases and 1 base, there was a span of 12 bases. CDR3 protein: CASRSPNDNYGYTF. CDR3 in DNA: TGTGCCAGCAGATCCCCGAACGATAACTATGGCTACACCTTC.

This clone was observed a few times. The rearrangement links TRBV9 to TRBJ1-1; 7 positions agree with TRBD1. With 3 bases clipped from V and 5 bases from J, the junction kept 7 bases outside the gene matches. The V gene's germline CDR1 is SGDLS and CDR2 YYNGEE. The CDR3 spans 14 residues. The CDR3: CASSGDRAVTEAFF. For the CDR3, the DNA is TGTGCCAGCAGCGGCGACAGGGCGGTAACTGAAGCTTTCTTT.

This clone has only one observation. This chain links TRBV6-1 with TRBJ2-1, with D unresolved. The CDR3 is 14 amino acids. In germline, CDR1 is MNHNS, CDR2 SASEGT. The V and J ends lost 1 base and 7 bases respectively, with 11 bases between them. CDR3 in DNA: TGTGCCAGCAGTGAAGAACCCGGAAGAAATGAGCAGTTCTTC. This encodes CASSEEPGRNEQFF.

This clone was detected only a few times. J is TRBJ2-3 and V is TRBV2; D is uncertain. V lost 5 bases to trimming and J lost 8 bases, with 5 bases between them. In germline, CDR1 is SNHLY, CDR2 FYNNEI. This CDR3 contains 10 residues. The CDR3 is CASSWGTQYF. The CDR3 bases are TGTGCCAGCAGTTGGGGTACGCAGTATTTT.

The V and J genes are TRBV19 and TRBJ1-6; D possibly corresponds to TRBD1 (5 bases). This CDR3 comprises 15 residues. V was clipped by 6 bases and J by 10 bases, with 19 bases between them. The germline V gene has CDR1 LNHDA and CDR2 SQIVND (reference sequence). Here the CDR3 DNA reads TGTGCCAGTAGCCACTGGGACGGCGGCAGATCACCCCTCCACTTT. This codes for CASSHWDGGRSPLHF.

The V call is TRBV4-1, the J call TRBJ2-1; the D gene is possibly TRBD2 (5 bases). The CDR3 totals 15 residues. The germline V gene has CDR1 MGHRA and CDR2 YSYEKL. With 1 base removed from V and 6 bases from J, the gap between germline ends came to 13 bases. For the CDR3, the DNA is TGCGCCAGCAGCCAAGGCGGAGGACCCGGCAATGAGCAGTTCTTC. Translation gives CASSQGGGPGNEQFF.

The chain uses TRBV28 and TRBJ1-2; 9 bases align to TRBD1. V lost 8 bases and J lost 7; bases outside the gene matches: 11. This CDR3 contains 14 residues. From germline, CDR1 is MDHEN and CDR2 SYDVKM. The CDR3 sequence: CASVGTGRFAGYTF. The CDR3, as DNA: TGTGCCAGCGTAGGGACAGGGAGGTTCGCTGGCTACACCTTC.

The chain carries TRBV6-5 and TRBJ1-5; TRBD1 matches 9 bases. Germline trimming cut 5 bases from V and 7 bases from J; bases unmatched to any gene: 6. CDR3 length: 14 amino acids. Germline CDR1 reads MNHEY; CDR2 reads SVGAGI. This CDR3 is CASSHTGGGQPQHF. CDR3 bases: TGTGCCAGCAGTCACACAGGGGGCGGACAGCCCCAGCATTTT.

The chain recombines TRBV29-1 with TRBJ1-5; maybe TRBD1 (6 bases). V lost 4 bases and J lost 7, with 14 bases in between. This CDR3 comprises 13 residues. CDR1 and CDR2 from the germline V gene are SQVTM and ANQGSEA. In DNA, the CDR3 is TGCAGCGTTGGTATACAGGGTAGACAGCCCCAGCATTTT. Translation gives CSVGIQGRQPQHF.

The V gene is TRBV6-1, the J gene TRBJ2-4; 8 bases map to TRBD1. V was clipped by 3 bases and J by 6 bases; unmatched bases: 7. The germline V gene encodes CDR1 MNHNS and CDR2 SASEGT. This CDR3 region has 15 residues. In DNA form, the CDR3 reads TGTGCCAGCAGTGACATTCCGGGACAGGCAAACATTCAGTACTTC. Translated: CASSDIPGQANIQYF.

The chain recombines TRBV18 with TRBJ2-2, with no clear D. This CDR3 contains 12 residues. The germline gives CDR1 KGHSH, CDR2 LQKENI. V was shortened by 2 bases and J by 7 bases, with 5 bases between the two germline ends. The CDR3 protein is CASSPDDGELFF. Here the CDR3 DNA reads TGTGCCAGCTCACCAGACGACGGGGAGCTGTTTTTT.

The chain couples TRBV4-1 to TRBJ2-1, with 8 positions matching TRBD2. J lost 2 bases, V lost 7 bases, and 16 bases had no gene match. Germline V gives CDR1 MGHRA, CDR2 YSYEKL. The CDR3 loop spans 18 amino acids. CDR3 coding DNA: TGCGCCAGCACTTCCGGTAGCGGGGCCAGCATTCCCTACAATGAGCAGTTCTTC. The encoded protein is CASTSGSGASIPYNEQFF.

About this clone itself: One junction end disagrees with the germline gene, perhaps due to a read error. Other DNA sequences in the same sample also yield this CDR3. The V and J genes are TRBV10-1 and TRBJ2-5, with 7 bases lining up with TRBD1. Germline values: CDR1 WNHNN, CDR2 SYGVQD (reference sequence). The CDR3 length is 14 residues. CDR3: CASSEGQVQETQYF. CDR3 DNA: TGTGCCAGCAGTGAAGGACAGGTTCAAGAGACCCAGTACTTC.

The chain uses TRBV19 and TRBJ1-2, with D possibly TRBD1 on 5 matching bases. V was trimmed by 6 bases and J by 8 bases, leaving 10 bases between them. The CDR3 sequence is 11 residues long. Germline V CDR1 and CDR2: LNHDA, SQIVND (reference sequence). The CDR3 protein is CASSWGSGYTF. DNA of the CDR3: TGTGCCAGTAGCTGGGGGTCCGGCTACACCTTC.

This clone was recorded only once. V gene TRBV5-6 combines with J gene TRBJ2-3; TRBD1 agrees at 7 bases. The CDR3 is 15 residues long. Losses at the gene ends were 4 bases for V and 2 bases for J; bases not matched to a gene: 7. Germline lookup yields CDR1 SGHDT and CDR2 YYEEEE. The CDR3 region has the DNA TGTGCCAGCAGCATCGGGGACAGCTACACAGATACGCAGTATTTT. As protein: CASSIGDSYTDTQYF.

The V call is TRBV2, the J call TRBJ2-3, with D tentatively TRBD1 (6 bases). The CDR3 is 16 amino acids. The V gene's germline CDR1 is SNHLY and CDR2 FYNNEI. V gave up 6 bases and J gave up 2 bases, with 18 bases separating them. Written as DNA, the CDR3 is TGTGCCAGCAGACATTGGGGGCCCACCACCACAGATACGCAGTATTTT. Its translation: CASRHWGPTTTDTQYF.

This rearrangement joins TRBV30 to TRBJ2-7; possible D gene TRBD1, 6 bases. The CDR3 length is 12 residues. The V end was cut by 2 bases, the J end by 4 bases, with 9 bases between. Germline CDR1 is GTSNPN and CDR2 is SVGIG (reference sequence). CDR3 loop: CAWSLQGYEQYF. CDR3 nucleotide sequence: TGTGCCTGGAGTCTCCAGGGGTACGAGCAGTACTTC.

The V gene is TRBV27, the J gene TRBJ2-3; 11 nucleotides agree with TRBD2. The V and J ends lost 5 bases and 6 bases, in that order; junction bases with no gene match: 4. Germline V gives CDR1 MNHEY, CDR2 SMNVEV (reference sequence). CDR3 size: 14 residues. The CDR3 loop is CASSELAGADTQYF. The CDR3 nucleotides are TGTGCCAGCAGTGAACTAGCGGGAGCTGATACGCAGTATTTT.

The CDR3 coding sequence is TGTGCCAGCAGCCAAGATTTTTCTAGCGGGAGTTACGAGCAGTACTTC. Protein: CASSQDFSSGSYEQYF. The chain employs TRBV5-2 and TRBJ2-5; the table gives TRBD2 as D, unverified against the DNA. The DNA end lines up better with TRBJ2-7; the J call may be wrong. TRBV5-2 counts as a pseudogene. CDR3 length: 16 residues.